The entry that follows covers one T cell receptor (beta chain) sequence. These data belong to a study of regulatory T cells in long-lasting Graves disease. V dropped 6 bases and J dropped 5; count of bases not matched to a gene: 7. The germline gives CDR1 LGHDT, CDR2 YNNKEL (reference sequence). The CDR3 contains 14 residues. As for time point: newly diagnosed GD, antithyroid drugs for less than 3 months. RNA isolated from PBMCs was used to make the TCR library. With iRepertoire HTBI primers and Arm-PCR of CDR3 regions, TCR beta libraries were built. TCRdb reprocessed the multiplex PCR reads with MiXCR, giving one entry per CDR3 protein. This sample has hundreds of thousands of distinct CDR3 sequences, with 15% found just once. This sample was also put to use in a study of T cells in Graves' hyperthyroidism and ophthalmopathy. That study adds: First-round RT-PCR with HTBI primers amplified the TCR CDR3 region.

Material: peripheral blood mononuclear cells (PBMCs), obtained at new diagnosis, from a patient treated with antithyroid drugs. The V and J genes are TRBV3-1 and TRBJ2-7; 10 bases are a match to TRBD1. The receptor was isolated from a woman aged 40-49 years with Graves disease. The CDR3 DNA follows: TGTGCCAGCAGACCTGACAGGGGGCCCAACGAGCAGTACTTC. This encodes CASRPDRGPNEQYF.